The 25 T cell receptor beta chains below all came from one sample that was sequenced in a study of blood T cell repertoires in COVID-19. The data were produced by immunoSEQ multiplex PCR, yet TCRdb's version contains in-frame clones alone and is incomplete. Found here are 85,000 to 100,000 clones, about 88% of them singletons; the top ten hold around 15%. The sample consisted of peripheral blood. The origin of the receptors is a woman aged 55-69 years with acute or convalescent COVID-19.

This rearrangement joins TRBV2 to TRBJ2-3, with TRBD2 matching 12 bases. V dropped 0 bases and J dropped 3; count of bases not matched to a gene: 7. The CDR3 covers 18 residues. The germline gives CDR1 SNHLY, CDR2 FYNNEI. In DNA, the CDR3 is TGTGCCAGCAGTGAAGCCTTACTAGCGGGGGGACCAACAGATACGCAGTATTTT. Its protein product is CASSEALLAGGPTDTQYF.

As to this clone: The same CDR3 arises from other DNA sequences in this sample as well. V is TRBV11-2 and J is TRBJ2-7, with 9 bases that match TRBD2. The CDR3 totals 15 residues. The germline CDR1 and CDR2 sequences are SGHAT and FQNNGV. The V segment lost 6 bases and the J segment 3 bases; nucleotides outside the gene matches: 9. CDR3 in DNA: TGTGCCAGCAGAAGAGTAGCGGGGGACCTCTACGAGCAGTACTTC. This sequence encodes CASRRVAGDLYEQYF.

The rearrangement links TRBV2 to TRBJ2-1, with 11 bases matching TRBD1. Germline-derived CDR1 and CDR2 are SNHLY and FYNNEI. This CDR3 comprises 14 residues. V lost 5 bases, J lost 8 bases, and 5 bases stayed unmatched. The chain's CDR3 is CASSPGQGAYEQFF. The CDR3 coding sequence is TGTGCCAGCAGTCCCGGACAGGGGGCGTATGAGCAGTTCTTC.

The chain couples TRBV2 to TRBJ1-6, with 9 bases that match TRBD1. The CDR3 covers 15 residues. Germline lookup yields CDR1 SNHLY and CDR2 FYNNEI. V lost 8 bases and J lost 6; bases outside the gene matches: 8. CDR3 residues: CASALRGQGNSPLHF. The DNA for the CDR3 is TGTGCCAGCGCTTTAAGGGGACAGGGTAATTCACCCCTCCACTTT.

The chain links TRBV27 to TRBJ2-3, with TRBD2 identical over 7 bases. Germline lookup yields CDR1 MNHEY and CDR2 SMNVEV (reference sequence). Germline trimming cut 3 bases from V and 6 bases from J; bases unmatched to any gene: 6. The CDR3 consists of 14 residues. CDR3 loop: CASSFSGRFDTQYF. DNA for the CDR3: TGTGCCAGCAGTTTTTCCGGGAGGTTCGATACGCAGTATTTT.

The chain recombines TRBV7-8 with TRBJ1-1, with 10 bases that match TRBD1. The V gene end was trimmed by 2 bases and the J gene end by 1 base; junction bases not matched to a gene: 4. Germline CDR1 and CDR2: SGHVS and FQNEAQ. CDR3 length: 16 amino acids. CDR3 protein: CASSLLGQGSNTEAFF. The DNA for the CDR3 is TGTGCCAGCAGCTTATTGGGACAGGGGTCGAACACTGAAGCTTTCTTT.

The chain links TRBV5-1 to TRBJ2-4; possible D gene TRBD1, 6 bases. CDR3 length: 14 amino acids. In germline, CDR1 is SGHRS, CDR2 YFSETQ. The V gene lost 0 bases and the J gene lost 8 bases, with 12 bases spanning the gap. The CDR3 DNA follows: TGCGCCAGCAGCTTGGGCAGGGCAGGGGACATTCAGTACTTC. The encoded protein is CASSLGRAGDIQYF. Full variable domain (missing parts from reference TRBV5-1 and TRBJ2-4): KAGVTQTPRYLIKTRGQQVTLSCSPISGHRSVSWYQQTPGQGLQFLFEYFSETQRNKGNFPGRFSGRQFSNSRSEMNVSTLELGDSALYLCASSLGRAGDIQYFGAGTRLSVL.

The gene calls are TRBV15 and TRBJ1-6; weak D call: TRBD1 (6 bases). CDR1 LNHNV and CDR2 YYDKDF come from the germline V gene (reference sequence). This CDR3 spans 16 amino acids. Trimming left V 6 bases short and J 7 bases short, with 19 bases between. The chain's CDR3 is CATSRTRGSGNSPLHF. For the CDR3, the DNA is TGTGCCACCAGTCGAACGAGGGGGAGTGGAAATTCACCCCTCCACTTT.

V is TRBV11-2 and J is TRBJ1-6; D is unclear. Per germline, CDR1 SGHAT and CDR2 FQNNGV. The CDR3 length is 14 residues. V was pared by 5 bases and J by 1 base, with 6 bases between. CDR3 region: CASSHLSYNSPLHF. The DNA of the CDR3 is TGTGCCAGCAGCCATCTATCCTATAATTCACCCCTCCACTTT. The whole variable domain, remainder taken from reference TRBV11-2 and TRBJ1-6, is EAGVAQSPRYKIIEKRQSVAFWCNPISGHATLYWYQQILGQGPKLLIQFQNNGVVDDSQLPKDRFSAERLKGVDSTLKIQPAKLEDSAVYLCASSHLSYNSPLHFGNGTRLTVT.

V gene TRBV7-8 combines with J gene TRBJ2-1, with 7 bases identical to TRBD2. Trimming removed 6 bases from V and 6 bases from J; junction bases left unmatched: 14. The CDR3 contains 16 residues. The germline CDR1 and CDR2 sequences are SGHVS and FQNEAQ. The CDR3 loop reads CASRTPRSSGGNEQFF. Here the CDR3 DNA reads TGTGCCAGCAGGACTCCCCGGTCGTCGGGAGGCAATGAGCAGTTCTTC. Complete variable domain (other parts from reference TRBV7-8 and TRBJ2-1): GAGVSQSPRYKVAKRGQDVALRCDPISGHVSLFWYQQALGQGPEFLTYFQNEAQLDKSGLPSDRFFAERPEGSVSTLKIQRTQQEDSAVYLCASRTPRSSGGNEQFFGPGTRLTVL.

V is TRBV10-3 and J is TRBJ1-4; 8 bases line up with TRBD1. The ends lost 3 bases at V and 9 bases at J; junction bases unmatched: 9. Germline-derived CDR1 and CDR2 are ENHRY and SYGVKD. The CDR3 runs 15 residues. CDR3 nucleotide sequence: TGTGCCATCAGTGACCTGACAGGGGCTGGTAAAAAACTGTTTTTT. Protein sequence: CAISDLTGAGKKLFF.

The chain combines TRBV30 with TRBJ2-2, with 8 bases that match TRBD1. In germline, CDR1 is GTSNPN, CDR2 SVGIG (reference sequence). CDR3 length: 14 residues. J gave up 0 bases and V 8 bases, and 5 bases lay outside the gene matches. The CDR3 DNA follows: TGTGCCGGAGGGGACAGGCCGAACACCGGGGAGCTGTTTTTT. It codes for CAGGDRPNTGELFF.

This sequence joins TRBV6-1 and TRBJ2-3; perhaps TRBD1 as D (5 bases). V lost 1 base and J lost 6, with 14 bases in between. Germline loops: CDR1 MNHNS, CDR2 SASEGT. This CDR3 has 15 residues. CDR3 sequence: CASSEVVAGWDTQYF. The DNA for the CDR3 is TGTGCCAGCAGTGAAGTCGTTGCAGGGTGGGATACGCAGTATTTT.

V gene TRBV29-1 combines with J gene TRBJ1-1; D is unresolved. The V gene lost 7 bases and the J gene lost 6 bases, with 12 bases spanning the gap. Germline V gene lookup returns CDR1 SQVTM and CDR2 ANQGSEA. This CDR3 is 11 amino acids long. The CDR3 DNA sequence: TGCAGCGGCGAAGTACTGTCTGAAGCTTTCTTT. Encoded protein: CSGEVLSEAFF. Full variable domain (remainder filled in from reference TRBV29-1 and TRBJ1-1): SAVISQKPSRDICQRGTSLTIQCQVDSQVTMMFWYRQQPGQSLTLIATANQGSEATYESGFVIDKFPISRPNLTFSTLTVSNMSPEDSSIYLCSGEVLSEAFFGQGTRLTVV.

The CDR3 nucleotides read TGTGCCAGCAGCCGAGCGGGGGGGGGTAATGAGCAGTTCTTC. Its translation: CASSRAGGGNEQFF. The J gene is TRBJ2-1, the V gene TRBV7-8; 10 bases match TRBD2. CDR1 SGHVS and CDR2 FQNEAQ come from the germline V gene. The junction had 5 bases not matched to a gene; V was cut back by 5 bases and J by 7 bases. The CDR3 has 14 residues.

This sequence joins TRBV30 and TRBJ1-1, with TRBD1 matching over 7 bases. V lost 0 bases, J lost 1 base, and 5 bases stayed unmatched. This CDR3 is built from 15 residues. Germline V CDR1 and CDR2: GTSNPN, SVGIG (reference sequence). CDR3 bases: TGTGCCTGGAGTGTACGACAGGGCTGGAACACTGAAGCTTTCTTT. Translating gives CAWSVRQGWNTEAFF.

This chain connects TRBV11-3 to TRBJ1-3; D gene ambiguous. The V and J ends lost 1 base and 4 bases respectively, with 2 bases between them. There are 12 residues in the CDR3. Germline values: CDR1 SGHNT, CDR2 YENEEA. The CDR3 nucleotides read TGTGCCAGCAGCTTAGCGGGAAACACCATATATTTT. Encoded protein: CASSLAGNTIYF.

This chain uses TRBV10-3 with TRBJ1-6; TRBD1 is a possible D gene (5 bases). Germline lookup yields CDR1 ENHRY and CDR2 SYGVKD. V was pared by 0 bases and J by 3 bases, with 9 bases between. The CDR3 length is 16 residues. The CDR3 bases are TGTGCCATCAGTGAGTCGGCCGGGGGCTATAATTCACCCCTCCACTTT. It is translated as CAISESAGGYNSPLHF.

This rearrangement joins TRBV28 to TRBJ1-2; 10 bases line up with TRBD1. CDR1 is MDHEN and CDR2 is SYDVKM in the germline V gene. The CDR3 is 15 amino acids. V lost 6 bases, J lost 5 bases, and 9 bases stayed unmatched. CDR3 loop: CASRPPGQGFYGYTF. CDR3 bases: TGTGCCAGCAGACCCCCGGGACAGGGGTTTTATGGCTACACCTTC.

The chain joins TRBV28 to TRBJ1-1, with 9 bases matching TRBD1. V was pared by 6 bases and J by 1 base, with 6 bases of the junction left unmatched. Germline values: CDR1 MDHEN, CDR2 SYDVKM. The CDR3 length is 15 residues. CDR3 sequence (DNA): TGTGCCAGCAGGCTACAGGGGGCGTCGAACACTGAAGCTTTCTTT. This codes for CASRLQGASNTEAFF.

This clone was seen a handful of times. The chain employs TRBV28 and TRBJ1-2; a possible D gene is TRBD1 (5 bases). The CDR3 length is 12 residues. Germline loops: CDR1 MDHEN, CDR2 SYDVKM. Between the trimmed V and J ends, which lost 3 bases and 7 bases, there was a span of 9 bases. CDR3 sequence reads: CASSFPGGGYTF. Written as DNA, the CDR3 is TGTGCCAGCAGTTTCCCGGGGGGTGGCTACACCTTC.

The V and J genes are TRBV5-1 and TRBJ1-5; 8 bases line up with TRBD1. Germline assignment: CDR1 SGHRS and CDR2 YFSETQ. J was trimmed by 7 bases and V by 4 bases; bases with no gene match: 4. CDR3 length equals 13 residues. The CDR3 loop reads CASSQTGGQPQHF. For the CDR3, the DNA is TGCGCCAGCAGCCAAACAGGGGGGCAGCCCCAGCATTTT.

The J gene is TRBJ2-5, the V gene TRBV4-1; 13 nucleotides match TRBD2. Germline CDR1 and CDR2: MGHRA and YSYEKL. Unmatched junction bases numbered 5, after V lost 5 bases and J lost 5 bases. This CDR3 spans 15 amino acids. CDR3 DNA sequence: TGCGCCAGCAGCTCACGGACTAGCGGGGGCGAGACCCAGTACTTC. The encoded protein is CASSSRTSGGETQYF.

The CDR3 DNA reads TGTGCCATCAGCCCCCCCCAGGGGTACGGCTACACCTTC. It yields the protein CAISPPQGYGYTF. The chain carries TRBV10-3 and TRBJ1-2, with a tentative D call TRBD1 (6 bases). The germline V and J ends were trimmed by 6 bases and 8 bases, with 16 bases remaining between them. The CDR3 length is 13 residues. The V gene's germline CDR1 is ENHRY and CDR2 SYGVKD.

The gene calls are TRBV3-1 (or the pseudogene TRBV3-2) and TRBJ1-2; 9 bases agree with TRBD1. CDR3 length: 16 residues. Germline CDR1 LGHDT, CDR2 YNNKEL (reference sequence). The V gene end was trimmed by 5 bases and the J gene end by 7 bases; junction bases not matched to a gene: 14. The CDR3 sequence is CASSGPRTGVEGGYTF. The CDR3 region has the DNA TGTGCCAGCAGCGGACCGAGGACAGGGGTTGAAGGTGGCTACACCTTC.